Following are 5 T cell receptor beta chains from one sample sequenced in a study of shared clonotypes between healthy human individuals (dated by TCRdb to 2020 to 2021). Library generation was performed with the immunoSEQ multiplex PCR assay. The source is immuneACCESS, and TCRdb retained only in-frame sequences with V and J called. Part of the clones is not carried over; for the studies checked, unresolved V genes explain less than half of this, and the remainder is unexplained. A total of approximately 2.3 million clones appear in this sample, 80% to 95% of them only once. Together, the top ten hold under 0.45% of the sample. Input material: naive CD4+ T cells from PBMCs. In light of the paper, this sample's cell subset or site label describes: CD45RA+ positively selected. These receptor sequences come from a man in his late teens or twenties in good health. Some clones in this sample may be carry-over from other donors' samples.

The chain combines TRBV10-3 with TRBJ1-4, with D perhaps TRBD1 (6 bases). V was pared by 4 bases and J by 5 bases, with 14 bases between. The CDR3 loop spans 15 amino acids. Per the germline V gene, CDR1 is ENHRY and CDR2 is SYGVKD. The CDR3 bases are TGTGCCATCAGTGGAGGGGGGGGAAGAAATGAAAAACTGTTTTTT. Protein: CAISGGGGRNEKLFF.

The chain joins TRBV10-3 to TRBJ2-7; 9 bases map to TRBD1. The junction had 5 bases not matched to a gene; V was cut back by 6 bases and J by 5 bases. The CDR3 totals 13 residues. In germline, CDR1 is ENHRY, CDR2 SYGVKD. The CDR3: CAISRDREDEQYF. In DNA, the CDR3 is TGTGCCATCAGCCGGGACAGGGAAGACGAGCAGTACTTC.

The chain employs TRBV7-9 and TRBJ2-3; a possible D gene is TRBD2 (6 bases). The CDR3 extends over 18 amino acids. From germline, CDR1 is SEHNR and CDR2 FQNEAQ (reference sequence). Trimming shortened V by 0 bases and J by 0 bases, and 16 bases separated the two germline ends. CDR3 loop: CASSLARGRETSTDTQYF. CDR3 DNA: TGTGCCAGCAGCTTAGCGAGGGGACGGGAGACTAGCACAGATACGCAGTATTTT. Supplemented by reference TRBV7-9 and TRBJ2-3, the full variable domain reads DTGVSQNPRHKITKRGQNVTFRCDPISEHNRLYWYRQTLGQGPEFLTYFQNEAQLEKSRLLSDRFSAERPKGSFSTLEIQRTEQGDSAMYLCASSLARGRETSTDTQYFGPGTRLTVL.

The chain uses TRBV4-1 and TRBJ1-2, with 8 bases fitting TRBD1. Trimming removed 1 base from V and 7 bases from J; junction bases left unmatched: 8. From germline, CDR1 is MGHRA and CDR2 YSYEKL. This CDR3 region has 15 residues. The CDR3 DNA follows: TGCGCCAGCAGCCAAGGAACAGGGGGGTTTGGTGGCTACACCTTC. Translating it yields CASSQGTGGFGGYTF.

The chain employs TRBV11-2 and TRBJ2-2; 9 bases fit TRBD1. The CDR3 is 19 amino acids. V dropped 4 bases and J dropped 6; count of bases not matched to a gene: 18. Germline CDR1 and CDR2: SGHAT and FQNNGV. The CDR3 sequence: CASSSNRGEGTGNAGELFF. For the CDR3, the DNA is TGTGCCAGCAGCTCGAATAGGGGGGAGGGGACAGGGAATGCCGGGGAGCTGTTTTTT.